The 28 T cell receptor beta chains below were found in one sample sequenced in a study of OX40 agonist ivuxolimab in advanced cancers. Library prep was done by the immunoSEQ multiplex PCR assay. Sourced from immuneACCESS, this table was stored by TCRdb with only in-frame sequences that have V and J called. A share of the clones is absent; for the studies checked, an unresolved V gene accounts for under half, and the remainder has no known explanation. Present in this sample are roughly 86,000 clones, 85% to 90% of which were seen just once. The ten largest clones take up 6.5% to 9% of the sample. The sequenced sample was CD4+ or CD8+ T cells sorted from blood, obtained in a trial of the OX40 agonist ivuxolimab. The receptors were gathered from an adult with an advanced solid tumor such as melanoma, head and neck, liver or kidney cancer.

The chain employs TRBV29-1 and TRBJ2-1; no clear D gene. The ends were cut back, 4 bases at V and 6 bases at J, with 4 bases in the middle. This CDR3 comprises 10 residues. Germline CDR1 SQVTM, CDR2 ANQGSEA. CDR3 amino acids: CSVVANEQFF. In DNA form, the CDR3 reads TGCAGCGTTGTGGCCAATGAGCAGTTCTTC.

This chain links TRBV5-4 with TRBJ2-7; D remains ambiguous. Germline CDR1 reads SGHNT; CDR2 reads YYREEE (reference sequence). This CDR3 is 12 amino acids long. Trimming left V 3 bases short and J 0 bases short, with 4 bases between. This CDR3 is CASSSSSYEQYF. The DNA of the CDR3 is TGTGCCAGCAGCTCTAGCTCCTACGAGCAGTACTTC.

This chain joins TRBV28 and TRBJ1-2; no reliable D call. CDR1 is MDHEN and CDR2 is SYDVKM in the germline V gene. The CDR3 runs 16 residues. V was pared by 0 bases and J by 4 bases, with 15 bases between. The CDR3: CASSLWQETAGYGYTF. DNA of the CDR3: TGTGCCAGCAGTTTATGGCAGGAAACGGCGGGCTATGGCTACACCTTC.

The chain is built from TRBV7-9 and TRBJ1-2; D uncertain. Germline assignment: CDR1 SEHNR and CDR2 FQNEAQ (reference sequence). V was cut by 3 bases and J by 7 bases, with 6 bases left in between. The CDR3 length is 11 residues. The CDR3 spells CASSFEGGYTF. CDR3 DNA: TGTGCCAGCAGCTTTGAGGGTGGCTACACCTTC.

The V call is TRBV19, the J call TRBJ2-1, with 7 bases matching TRBD1. J lost 8 bases, V lost 6 bases, and 7 bases had no gene match. The CDR3 extends over 13 amino acids. From germline, CDR1 is LNHDA and CDR2 SQIVND (reference sequence). The CDR3 here is CASSPDRVDEQFF. For the CDR3, the DNA is TGTGCCAGTAGCCCAGACAGGGTTGATGAGCAGTTCTTC.

The chain joins TRBV27 to TRBJ2-1, with D perhaps TRBD1 (5 bases). V was cut by 0 bases and J by 8 bases, with 8 bases left in between. From germline, CDR1 is MNHEY and CDR2 SMNVEV (reference sequence). The CDR3 loop spans 13 amino acids. CDR3 protein: CASSLSQGDEQFF. As DNA, the CDR3 is TGTGCCAGCAGTTTATCGCAGGGCGATGAGCAGTTCTTC.

V gene TRBV19 combines with J gene TRBJ2-1; TRBD2 matches at 14 bases. The CDR3 loop spans 15 amino acids. The junction had 5 bases not matched to a gene; V was cut back by 3 bases and J by 10 bases. Germline loops: CDR1 LNHDA, CDR2 SQIVND (reference sequence). The CDR3 is CASSMGLAGAWEQFF. DNA for the CDR3: TGTGCCAGTAGTATGGGACTAGCGGGAGCTTGGGAGCAGTTCTTC.

The genes are TRBV7-9 and TRBJ2-1; tentative D call: TRBD2 (5 bases). Germline CDR1 and CDR2: SEHNR and FQNEAQ (reference sequence). This CDR3 has 15 residues. V was clipped by 0 bases and J by 5 bases, with 11 bases between them. CDR3 coding DNA: TGTGCCAGCAGCTTAGCTAGCGTCAAAGACAATGAGCAGTTCTTC. This sequence encodes CASSLASVKDNEQFF.

The V call is TRBV27, the J call TRBJ2-1; TRBD1 matches 9 bases. There are 15 residues in the CDR3. Trimming at V came to 9 bases and at J to 4 bases, leaving 10 bases not matched to a gene. Germline V gene data show CDR1 as MNHEY and CDR2 as SMNVEV (reference sequence). The CDR3 protein is CASYRGQGIYNEQFF. DNA for the CDR3: TGTGCCAGTTACCGGGGACAGGGAATTTACAATGAGCAGTTCTTC.

The chain links TRBV27 to TRBJ1-2; TRBD1 aligns across 7 bases. The V gene end was trimmed by 4 bases and the J gene end by 4 bases; junction bases not matched to a gene: 3. CDR1 and CDR2 from the germline V gene are MNHEY and SMNVEV (reference sequence). This CDR3 contains 13 residues. CDR3 region: CASSSGTAYGYTF. In DNA, the CDR3 is TGTGCCAGCAGTTCGGGGACAGCCTATGGCTACACCTTC.

CDR3 sequence reads: CASSLLAGDGNEQFF. The DNA for the CDR3 is TGCGCCAGCAGCCTATTAGCGGGAGATGGTAATGAGCAGTTCTTC. The J gene is TRBJ2-1, the V gene TRBV5-1; 9 positions agree with TRBD2. The germline CDR1 and CDR2 sequences are SGHRS and YFSETQ. The junction had 9 bases not matched to a gene; V was cut back by 4 bases and J by 7 bases. CDR3 length: 15 amino acids.

DNA for the CDR3: TGTGCCAGCAGCCTTCAACGGGATGAGCAGTTCTTC. This gives the protein CASSLQRDEQFF. V usage is TRBV13 and J usage is TRBJ2-1; D ambiguous. The CDR3 consists of 12 residues. Trimming took 5 bases from V and 8 from J, leaving 10 bases between them. Germline V gene sequence: CDR1 PRHDT, CDR2 FYEKMQ (reference sequence).

The chain carries TRBV7-8 and TRBJ2-1; TRBD2 is a possible D gene (6 bases). The germline V and J ends were trimmed by 3 bases and 5 bases, with 14 bases remaining between them. This CDR3 has 15 residues. Germline V gives CDR1 SGHVS, CDR2 FQNEAQ. As DNA, the CDR3 is TGTGCCAGCAGCTTGATAAGAGGCGGGAACAATGAGCAGTTCTTC. This translates into CASSLIRGGNNEQFF.

This sequence joins TRBV6-5 and TRBJ2-1; TRBD1 agrees at 8 bases. This CDR3 contains 14 residues. The germline CDR1 and CDR2 sequences are MNHEY and SVGAGI. V lost 5 bases and J lost 9; bases outside the gene matches: 9. CDR3 in amino acids: CASSPLDREAEQFF. CDR3 bases: TGTGCCAGCAGTCCCCTGGACAGGGAAGCTGAGCAGTTCTTC.

The V gene is TRBV5-4, the J gene TRBJ2-3, with TRBD2 matching 9 bases. The CDR3 is made up of 15 amino acids. Germline V CDR1 and CDR2: SGHNT, YYREEE (reference sequence). V lost 2 bases, J lost 1 base, and 2 bases stayed unmatched. CDR3 region: CASSLIAGGTDTQYF. Here the CDR3 DNA reads TGTGCCAGCAGCTTAATAGCGGGAGGCACAGATACGCAGTATTTT.

The chain employs TRBV5-1 and TRBJ2-1; tentative D call: TRBD1 (8 bases). The CDR3 contains 15 residues. V shed 4 bases and J shed 8 bases, with 19 bases lying between them. Germline V gene data show CDR1 as SGHRS and CDR2 as YFSETQ. CDR3 DNA sequence: TGCGCCAGCAGCCCCGGACAGGGAGGGAGGTATGAGCAGTTCTTC. Amino acid sequence: CASSPGQGGRYEQFF.

The chain recombines TRBV5-1 with TRBJ2-7; tentative D call: TRBD2 (6 bases). The CDR3 spans 16 residues. Germline V gives CDR1 SGHRS, CDR2 YFSETQ. V lost 1 base to trimming and J lost 2 bases, with 16 bases between them. The CDR3 nucleotides are TGCGCCAGCAGCTTGTTAGCGGAACCCCCCACCTACGAGCAGTACTTC. It codes for CASSLLAEPPTYEQYF.

The V and J genes are TRBV5-6 and TRBJ2-7; 7 positions match TRBD1. Germline V gives CDR1 SGHDT, CDR2 YYEEEE. This CDR3 is built from 14 residues. V lost 5 bases, J lost 0 bases, and 5 bases stayed unmatched. CDR3 residues: CASRQTGSSYEQYF. Written as DNA, the CDR3 is TGTGCCAGCAGACAGACAGGGAGCTCCTACGAGCAGTACTTC.

The sample holds a few counts of this clone. The V and J genes are TRBV7-6 and TRBJ2-5; TRBD1 might be the D (5 bases). The V end lost 6 bases, the J end lost 2 bases, and 10 bases lay between the germline ends. Germline V CDR1 and CDR2: SGHVS, FNYEAQ. CDR3 length: 13 amino acids. The CDR3 nucleotides read TGTGCCAGCAGTAGGGGAAGGCAAGAGACCCAGTACTTC. This translates into CASSRGRQETQYF.

The chain employs TRBV27 and TRBJ2-7; tentative D call: TRBD2 (7 bases). Trimming took 4 bases from V and 6 from J, leaving 22 bases between them. The germline V gene encodes CDR1 MNHEY and CDR2 SMNVEV (reference sequence). This CDR3 has 16 residues. The CDR3 DNA sequence: TGTGCCAGCAGTTCCCCCCGTGAGGGGGGGTGGGGCGAGCAGTACTTC. Encoded protein: CASSSPREGGWGEQYF.

This chain joins TRBV5-1 and TRBJ2-3; D is unresolved. From germline, CDR1 is SGHRS and CDR2 YFSETQ. Trimming left V 4 bases short and J 0 bases short, with 12 bases between. This CDR3 is 15 amino acids long. CDR3 DNA sequence: TGCGCCAGCAGCGATACACCGGGCAGCACAGATACGCAGTATTTT. Protein sequence: CASSDTPGSTDTQYF. The full variable domain, completed using reference TRBV5-1 and TRBJ2-3, is KAGVTQTPRYLIKTRGQQVTLSCSPISGHRSVSWYQQTPGQGLQFLFEYFSETQRNKGNFPGRFSGRQFSNSRSEMNVSTLELGDSALYLCASSDTPGSTDTQYFGPGTRLTVL.

This clone appeared once. CDR3 in amino acids: CASGTSGSINEQFF. In DNA form, the CDR3 reads TGTGCCAGCGGGACTAGCGGGAGTATCAATGAGCAGTTCTTC. The chain links TRBV9 to TRBJ2-1; 14 bases are shared with TRBD2. After removal of 7 bases from V and 6 bases from J, the junction contained 3 bases not matched to a gene. The germline V gene encodes CDR1 SGDLS and CDR2 YYNGEE. The CDR3 length is 14 residues.

The chain couples TRBV5-4 to TRBJ1-2; 7 nucleotides align to TRBD1. CDR3 length: 13 amino acids. Germline-derived CDR1 and CDR2 are SGHNT and YYREEE (reference sequence). V lost 0 bases, J lost 6 bases, and 2 bases stayed unmatched. For the CDR3, the DNA is TGTGCCAGCAGCTTGGTAGGGGGCGATGGCTACACCTTC. Its protein is CASSLVGGDGYTF.

The rearrangement links TRBV18 to TRBJ1-4; D remains ambiguous. Per germline, CDR1 KGHSH and CDR2 LQKENI. The CDR3 has 11 amino acids. V was shortened by 2 bases and J by 7 bases, with 2 bases between the two germline ends. The CDR3: CASSPGEKLFF. The CDR3 nucleotides are TGTGCCAGCTCACCAGGTGAAAAACTGTTTTTT.

The chain carries TRBV5-1 and TRBJ2-1; TRBD2 matches 7 bases. Germline V CDR1 and CDR2: SGHRS, YFSETQ. This CDR3 has 16 residues. V lost 0 bases, J lost 5 bases, and 8 bases stayed unmatched. The CDR3 sequence: CASSLGVRAGDNEQFF. In DNA, the CDR3 is TGCGCCAGCAGCTTGGGAGTTCGGGCGGGAGACAATGAGCAGTTCTTC.

The J gene is TRBJ2-2, the V gene TRBV30; D unresolved. Germline CDR1 GTSNPN, CDR2 SVGIG (reference sequence). Trimming left V 3 bases short and J 6 bases short, with 8 bases between. The CDR3 extends over 12 amino acids. Here the CDR3 DNA reads TGTGCCTGGAGCAAGGAAGCCGGGGAGCTGTTTTTT. Amino acid sequence: CAWSKEAGELFF.

In nucleotides, the CDR3 is TGTGCCAGCAGCCCACGGGCAGGGGGGCCCTACGAGCAGTACTTC. This gives the protein CASSPRAGGPYEQYF. This chain connects TRBV13 to TRBJ2-7; possibly TRBD1 for D (7 bases). V lost 5 bases to trimming and J lost 2 bases, with 16 bases between them. The CDR3 runs 15 residues. The germline gives CDR1 PRHDT, CDR2 FYEKMQ (reference sequence).

The chain is built from TRBV5-6 and TRBJ2-5, with D unclear. The CDR3 consists of 13 residues. Germline CDR1 SGHDT, CDR2 YYEEEE. Trimming removed 0 bases at V and 5 bases at J, with 8 bases between. The CDR3 DNA is TGTGCCAGCAGCTTGGACCAAGGGGAGACCCAGTACTTC. It translates to CASSLDQGETQYF.